This is a list of T cell receptor beta chains from one sample in a study of blood T cell repertoires in COVID-19. TCRdb's copy holds only in-frame clones and misses some; the assay was immunoSEQ multiplex PCR. The repertoire has about 24,000 clones, approximately 89% of them found once; the top ten carry about 5.5%. The sequencing sample was made of peripheral blood. The receptors come from a man aged 50 to 60 with active COVID-19. The CDR3 runs from the conserved cysteine through the conserved F or W. D genes are given only for firm matches. Expanded clones are given a class, and other clones once, few, many or no size at all.

cdr3_length j_call clone_size d_call v_call cdr3_aa cdr3_nt
14 TRBJ2-7 . TRBD2 TRBV7-6 CASSLRLAGYEQYF TGTGCCAGCAGCTTACGACTAGCTGGCTACGAGCAGTACTTC
15 TRBJ2-7 few TRBD1 TRBV7-9 CASSLAGTGAYEQYF TGTGCCAGCAGCTTAGCTGGGACAGGGGCCTACGAGCAGTACTTC
15 TRBJ2-2 . . TRBV24-1 CATRGPSTGAGELFF TGTGCCACCAGGGGCCCCTCAACAGGAGCCGGGGAGCTGTTTTTT
16 TRBJ2-3 . . TRBV14 CASSQGGVGAADTQYF TGTGCCAGCAGCCAAGGAGGTGTGGGAGCCGCAGATACGCAGTATTTT
16 TRBJ1-5 . TRBD1 TRBV19 CASSITGGYSNQPQHF TGTGCCAGTAGTATAACAGGGGGGTATAGCAATCAGCCCCAGCATTTT
16 TRBJ2-7 . TRBD1 TRBV10-3 CAISPNRDRSSYEQYF TGTGCCATCAGCCCGAATCGGGACAGGAGCTCCTACGAGCAGTACTTC
15 TRBJ2-5 few . TRBV24-1 CATSVSGEIWETQYF TGTGCCACCAGTGTTTCAGGGGAGATCTGGGAGACCCAGTACTTC
15 TRBJ1-1 . TRBD1 TRBV9 CASSGGRGRDTEAFF TGTGCCAGCAGCGGCGGGAGGGGGCGGGACACTGAAGCTTTCTTT
14 TRBJ2-1 . . TRBV19 CASSTYSGWNEQFF TGTGCCAGTAGTACTTATTCGGGATGGAATGAGCAGTTCTTC
14 TRBJ2-3 . TRBD2 TRBV29-1 CSGALAGGTDTQYF TGCAGCGGAGCCCTAGCGGGTGGCACAGATACGCAGTATTTT
14 TRBJ2-7 . . TRBV28 CASSLVSATYEQYF TGTGCCAGCAGTTTGGTTAGCGCAACCTACGAGCAGTACTTC
15 TRBJ2-3 . TRBD2 TRBV19 CASSMFAGVSDTQYF TGTGCCAGTAGTATGTTTGCGGGAGTGTCAGATACGCAGTATTTT
16 TRBJ1-4 . TRBD1 TRBV5-1 CASSLGPAGGSEKLFF TGCGCCAGCAGCTTGGGTCCCGCAGGGGGAAGTGAAAAACTGTTTTTT
15 TRBJ2-7 . TRBD2 TRBV11-2 CASSLGTSGTYEQYF TGTGCCAGCAGCTTAGGGACTAGCGGGACCTACGAGCAGTACTTC
17 TRBJ2-7 . TRBD2 TRBV12-5 CASGIRLARDSSYEQYF TGTGCTAGTGGCATCAGACTAGCGAGAGACAGCTCCTACGAGCAGTACTTC
15 TRBJ1-1 . . TRBV30 CAWSRGRTVATEAFF TGTGCCTGGAGTAGGGGTAGGACGGTGGCCACTGAAGCTTTCTTT
12 TRBJ2-3 . . TRBV7-9 CASSTATDTQYF TGTGCCAGCAGCACAGCCACAGATACGCAGTATTTT
18 TRBJ2-7 . TRBD2 TRBV19 CASRPRWASGDSSYEQYF TGTGCCTCTAGACCCCGTTGGGCTAGCGGGGATAGCTCCTACGAGCAGTACTTC
16 TRBJ2-1 . TRBD2 TRBV19 CASSRLAGYLDNEQFF TGTGCCAGTTCCAGACTAGCGGGATATCTGGACAATGAGCAGTTCTTC
16 TRBJ2-7 . . TRBV4-2 CASSQDGGRGGYEQYF TGTGCCAGCAGCCAAGATGGAGGGAGGGGGGGCTACGAGCAGTACTTC
13 TRBJ2-7 once . TRBV25-1 CASTPQGVDEQYF TGTGCCAGCACCCCCCAGGGCGTCGACGAGCAGTACTTC
18 TRBJ2-7 . . TRBV15 CATSRDRSGGISSYEQYF TGTGCCACCAGCAGAGATCGAAGTGGCGGGATCAGCTCCTACGAGCAGTACTTC
14 TRBJ2-5 . . TRBV5-1 CASSRRTDQETQYF TGCGCCAGCAGCCGAAGGACAGATCAAGAGACCCAGTACTTC